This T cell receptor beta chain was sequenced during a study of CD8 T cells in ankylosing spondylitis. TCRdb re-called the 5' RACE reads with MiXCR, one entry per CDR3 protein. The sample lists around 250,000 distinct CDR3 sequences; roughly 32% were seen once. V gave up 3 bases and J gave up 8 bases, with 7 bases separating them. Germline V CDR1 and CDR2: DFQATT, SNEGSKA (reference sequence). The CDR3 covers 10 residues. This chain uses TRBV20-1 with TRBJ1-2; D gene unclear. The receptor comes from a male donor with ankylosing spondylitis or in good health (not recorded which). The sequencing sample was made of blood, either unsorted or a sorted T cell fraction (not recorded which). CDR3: CSARDEGYTF. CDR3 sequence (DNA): TGCAGTGCTAGGGATGAGGGCTACACCTTC.